This T cell receptor (beta chain) was sequenced for a study of a mutant IDH1 vaccine in newly diagnosed glioma. Study background: The earlier regimen, radiotherapy, temozolomide, or both, was most often both. Study conclusions and caveats: No link was apparently found between pseudoprogression and changes in top peripheral T cell clonotypes.

The assay was immunoSEQ multiplex PCR, and TCRdb's table has in-frame clones only and misses some. Among 40,000 or so clones listed, 70% to 90% were seen once. Regarding time point: week 5, during vaccination. Each vaccine dose was 300 ug of mutant IDH1 20-mer peptide, with topical imiquimod. Diagnosis in the donors showed new WHO grade 3 or 4 astrocytomas that were IDH1-mutant and ATRX-lost. In regard to this clone: Its antigen is as yet unknown.

Germline V gives CDR1 MNHEY, CDR2 SVGAGI. The CDR3 runs to 14 residues. V dropped 2 bases and J dropped 5 bases, with 12 bases sitting between them. The sequence derives from a man in his forties or fifties with glioma. This sequence joins TRBV6-5 and TRBJ2-5; D tentatively fits TRBD1 or TRBD2 (5 bases each). The input for sequencing was PBMCs, taken from a glioma patient whose treatment included an IDH1 peptide vaccine. For the CDR3, the DNA is TGTGCCAGCAGTTACGGGGGAATGATGGAGACCCAGTACTTC. Its translation: CASSYGGMMETQYF.